The 15 T cell receptor beta chains below all came from one sample that was sequenced in a study of radiotherapy plus CTLA-4 blockade in lung cancer. Using immunoSEQ multiplex PCR, the repertoire was profiled, and TCRdb retains in-frame clones only, with some absent. The table records tens of thousands of clones, about 87% of them present only once. This sample comprised peripheral blood, obtained from a patient treated with radiotherapy plus ipilimumab. These receptors all stem from a human donor with non-small cell lung cancer who had stable disease on radiotherapy plus ipilimumab.

This sequence joins TRBV7-8 and TRBJ2-1; a weak D match, TRBD1 (6 bases). Germline V gives CDR1 SGHVS, CDR2 FQNEAQ. This CDR3 region has 16 residues. The germline V and J ends were trimmed by 7 bases and 7 bases, with 23 bases remaining between them. CDR3 bases: TGTGCCAGCACTCCGGTGGGGGCCTTAGCAGGGAATGAGCAGTTCTTC. This gives the protein CASTPVGALAGNEQFF.

The V gene is TRBV7-9, the J gene TRBJ2-5; 8 bases are shared with TRBD1. CDR1 and CDR2 (germline): SEHNR, FQNEAQ (reference sequence). Trimming cost V 3 bases and J 5 bases; bases outside gene matches: 8. This CDR3 is 15 amino acids long. This chain's CDR3 is CASSLVAGGFETQYF. CDR3 nucleotides: TGTGCCAGCAGCTTGGTAGCAGGGGGCTTTGAGACCCAGTACTTC.

This chain uses TRBV7-9 with TRBJ2-2; 7 nucleotides align to TRBD1. The V and J ends lost 2 bases and 2 bases, in that order; junction bases with no gene match: 2. Germline V gene lookup returns CDR1 SEHNR and CDR2 FQNEAQ (reference sequence). The CDR3 extends over 15 amino acids. Here the CDR3 DNA reads TGTGCCAGCAGCTTAAGGGACAGTAACACCGGGGAGCTGTTTTTT. It specifies CASSLRDSNTGELFF.

The rearrangement uses TRBV5-8 and TRBJ1-1; D possibly corresponds to TRBD1 (5 bases). The CDR3 totals 15 residues. The V end lost 1 base, the J end lost 2 bases, and 12 bases lay between the germline ends. Germline V gene sequence: CDR1 SGHTS, CDR2 YDEGEE. CDR3 sequence reads: CASSLYSGKNTEAFF. CDR3 in DNA: TGTGCCAGCAGCTTGTATTCAGGGAAAAACACTGAAGCTTTCTTT.

This clone occurred once. This rearrangement joins TRBV6-1 to TRBJ1-4; D gene uncertain. CDR1 is MNHNS and CDR2 is SASEGT in the germline V gene. V shed 7 bases and J shed 1 base, with 7 bases lying between them. The CDR3 consists of 13 residues. CDR3 sequence (DNA): TGTGCCAGCACGCTCGTAACTAATGAAAAACTGTTTTTT. Amino acid sequence: CASTLVTNEKLFF.

V is TRBV19 and J is TRBJ1-5; TRBD1 matches at 7 bases. The CDR3 length is 17 residues. Germline loops: CDR1 LNHDA, CDR2 SQIVND (reference sequence). Unmatched junction bases numbered 9, after V lost 3 bases and J lost 1 base. DNA for the CDR3: TGTGCCAGTAGTATCCCACCACAGGGGTTGAGCAATCAGCCCCAGCATTTT. The encoded protein is CASSIPPQGLSNQPQHF.

As for this clone: Likely a read error: the CDR3 ends without its conserved phenylalanine or tryptophan. The chain combines TRBV7-9 with TRBJ2-7; 7 bases agree with TRBD1. This CDR3 spans 14 amino acids. The ends lost 4 bases at V and 1 base at J; junction bases unmatched: 4. The germline CDR1 and CDR2 sequences are SEHNR and FQNEAQ (reference sequence). The CDR3 spells CASSYGTASYEQYL. The DNA for the CDR3 is TGTGCCAGCAGCTACGGGACAGCTTCCTACGAGCAGTACCTC.

The chain carries TRBV5-1 and TRBJ2-3; the match to TRBD2 covers 7 bases. Per germline, CDR1 SGHRS and CDR2 YFSETQ. V dropped 7 bases and J dropped 1; count of bases not matched to a gene: 9. The CDR3 spans 15 residues. CDR3 nucleotides: TGCGCCAGCGGGGAGGGACGGAGCGGCACAGATACGCAGTATTTT. This encodes CASGEGRSGTDTQYF.

The J gene is TRBJ2-1, the V gene TRBV27, with TRBD2 matching over 9 bases. In germline, CDR1 is MNHEY, CDR2 SMNVEV (reference sequence). With V trimmed by 2 bases and J by 4 bases, 9 bases remained unmatched. CDR3 length equals 17 residues. In nucleotides, the CDR3 is TGTGCCAGCAGTTTACCTCCCAGCGGGAGGTCTTACAATGAGCAGTTCTTC. Translation: CASSLPPSGRSYNEQFF.

Remarks on this clone: A read error may account for a junction end that differs from germline. Other DNA sequences in the same sample also yield this CDR3. The chain joins TRBV15 to TRBJ1-1; tentative D call: TRBD1 (6 bases). This CDR3 region has 15 residues. In germline, CDR1 is LNHNV, CDR2 YYDKDF (reference sequence). CDR3 residues: CATSIRPGAGTEAFF. The DNA of the CDR3 is TGTGCCACCAGCATTCGACCAGGGGCCGGCACTGAAGCTTTTTTT.

This CDR3 reads CASNPQGSGSTDTQYF. In nucleotides, the CDR3 is TGCGCCAGCAACCCACAGGGTAGCGGGAGCACAGATACGCAGTATTTT. The chain uses TRBV4-1 and TRBJ2-3; D is possibly TRBD2 (7 bases). Germline V CDR1 and CDR2: MGHRA, YSYEKL. The V and J ends lost 7 bases and 0 bases respectively, with 17 bases between them. This CDR3 is 16 amino acids long.

The chain has TRBV20-1 and TRBJ1-2, with D hard to call. This CDR3 contains 11 residues. V was cut by 3 bases and J by 4 bases, with 6 bases left in between. Germline V lookup: CDR1 DFQATT, CDR2 SNEGSKA (reference sequence). CDR3 DNA: TGCAGTGCTAGGCATTCCTATGGCTACACCTTC. Translation gives CSARHSYGYTF.

The rearrangement uses TRBV27 and TRBJ1-5; D perhaps matches TRBD1 (6 bases). The CDR3 contains 14 residues. With 2 bases removed from V and 5 bases from J, the gap between germline ends came to 10 bases. The germline V gene has CDR1 MNHEY and CDR2 SMNVEV (reference sequence). The CDR3 DNA is TGTGCCAGCAGTTTACGGACAGCCTATCAGCCCCAGCATTTT. As protein: CASSLRTAYQPQHF.

This clone has just one count. The gene calls are TRBV5-1 and TRBJ1-5; D gene uncertain. V was trimmed by 4 bases and J by 6 bases, leaving 14 bases between them. Germline loops: CDR1 SGHRS, CDR2 YFSETQ. This CDR3 is built from 14 residues. The CDR3 DNA is TGCGCCAGCAGCCCCGGGGAATCTAGTCAGCCCCAGCATTTT. Amino acid sequence: CASSPGESSQPQHF.

The CDR3 here is CASSTGGIQPQHF. DNA for the CDR3: TGTGCCAGCTCCACAGGGGGGATTCAGCCCCAGCATTTT. The chain uses TRBV18 and TRBJ1-5; TRBD1 agrees at 8 bases. Germline V gene sequence: CDR1 KGHSH, CDR2 LQKENI. This CDR3 is built from 13 residues. Germline trimming cut 6 bases from V and 6 bases from J; bases unmatched to any gene: 4.